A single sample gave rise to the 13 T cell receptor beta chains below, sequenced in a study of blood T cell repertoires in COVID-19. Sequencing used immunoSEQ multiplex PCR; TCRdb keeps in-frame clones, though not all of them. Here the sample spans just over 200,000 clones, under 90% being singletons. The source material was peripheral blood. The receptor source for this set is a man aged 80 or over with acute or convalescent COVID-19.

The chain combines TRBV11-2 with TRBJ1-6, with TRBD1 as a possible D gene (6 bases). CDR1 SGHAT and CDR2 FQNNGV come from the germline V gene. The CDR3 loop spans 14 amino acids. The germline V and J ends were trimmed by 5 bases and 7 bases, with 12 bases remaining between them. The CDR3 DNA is TGTGCCAGCAGCGAGCAGGGGACCAATTCACCCCTCCACTTT. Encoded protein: CASSEQGTNSPLHF.

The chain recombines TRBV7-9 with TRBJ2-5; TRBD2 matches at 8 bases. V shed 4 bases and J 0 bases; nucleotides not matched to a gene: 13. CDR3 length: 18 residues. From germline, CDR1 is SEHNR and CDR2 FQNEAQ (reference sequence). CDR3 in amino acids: CASSSSGSGRNHQETQYF. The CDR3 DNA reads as TGTGCCAGCAGCTCCTCGGGAAGCGGGAGAAACCACCAAGAGACCCAGTACTTC.

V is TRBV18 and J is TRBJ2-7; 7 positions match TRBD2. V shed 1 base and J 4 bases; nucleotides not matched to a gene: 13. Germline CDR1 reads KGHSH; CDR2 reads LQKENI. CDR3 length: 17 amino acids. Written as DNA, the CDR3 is TGTGCCAGCTCACCACAAGCGGTAGCTAGCGGTGGTTACGAGCAGTACTTC. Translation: CASSPQAVASGGYEQYF.

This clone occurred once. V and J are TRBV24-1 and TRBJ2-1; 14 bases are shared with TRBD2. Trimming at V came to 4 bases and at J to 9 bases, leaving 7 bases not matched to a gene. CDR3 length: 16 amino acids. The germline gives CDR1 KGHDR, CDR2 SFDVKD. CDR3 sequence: CATSDTGTSGRGEQFF. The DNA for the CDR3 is TGTGCCACCAGTGACACCGGGACTAGCGGGAGAGGTGAGCAGTTCTTC.

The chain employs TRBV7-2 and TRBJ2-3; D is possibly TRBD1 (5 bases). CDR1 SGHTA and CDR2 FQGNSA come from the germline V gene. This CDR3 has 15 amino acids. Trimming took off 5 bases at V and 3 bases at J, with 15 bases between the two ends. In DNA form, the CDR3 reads TGTGCCAGCAGCACCCCAAGGGGCGGTACAGATACGCAGTATTTT. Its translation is CASSTPRGGTDTQYF.

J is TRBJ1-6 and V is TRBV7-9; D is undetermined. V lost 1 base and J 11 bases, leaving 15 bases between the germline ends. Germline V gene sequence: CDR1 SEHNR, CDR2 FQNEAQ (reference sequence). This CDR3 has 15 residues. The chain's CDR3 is CASSLGFQEAPPLHF. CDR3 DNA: TGTGCCAGCAGCTTAGGGTTCCAGGAGGCGCCACCCCTCCACTTT.

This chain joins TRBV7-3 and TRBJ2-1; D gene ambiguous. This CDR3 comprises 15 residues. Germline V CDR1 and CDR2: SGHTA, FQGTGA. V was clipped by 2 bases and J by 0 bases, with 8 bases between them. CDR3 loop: CASSLVRSSYNEQFF. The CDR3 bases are TGTGCCAGCAGCTTAGTAAGGAGCTCCTACAATGAGCAGTTCTTC.

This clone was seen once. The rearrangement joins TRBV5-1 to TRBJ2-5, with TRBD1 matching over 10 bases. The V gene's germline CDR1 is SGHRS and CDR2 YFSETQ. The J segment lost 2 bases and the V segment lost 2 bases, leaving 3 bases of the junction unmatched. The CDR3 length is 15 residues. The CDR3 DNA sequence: TGCGCCAGCAGCTTTCGGACAGGGGGTCAAGAGACCCAGTACTTC. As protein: CASSFRTGGQETQYF. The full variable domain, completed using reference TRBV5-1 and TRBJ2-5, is KAGVTQTPRYLIKTRGQQVTLSCSPISGHRSVSWYQQTPGQGLQFLFEYFSETQRNKGNFPGRFSGRQFSNSRSEMNVSTLELGDSALYLCASSFRTGGQETQYFGPGTRLLVL.

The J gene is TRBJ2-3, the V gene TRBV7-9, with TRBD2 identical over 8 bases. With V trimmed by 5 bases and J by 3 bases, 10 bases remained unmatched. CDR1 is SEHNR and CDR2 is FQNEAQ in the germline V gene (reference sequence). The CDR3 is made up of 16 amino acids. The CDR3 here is CASSLRLARGTDTQYF. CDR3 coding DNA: TGTGCCAGCAGCCTAAGACTAGCGCGGGGTACAGATACGCAGTATTTT.

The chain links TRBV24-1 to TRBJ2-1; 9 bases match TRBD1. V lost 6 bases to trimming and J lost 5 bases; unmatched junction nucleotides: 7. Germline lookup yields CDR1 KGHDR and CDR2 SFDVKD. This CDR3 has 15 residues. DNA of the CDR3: TGTGCCACCAGTTACAGGGGGCACAACCACAATGAGCAGTTCTTC. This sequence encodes CATSYRGHNHNEQFF.

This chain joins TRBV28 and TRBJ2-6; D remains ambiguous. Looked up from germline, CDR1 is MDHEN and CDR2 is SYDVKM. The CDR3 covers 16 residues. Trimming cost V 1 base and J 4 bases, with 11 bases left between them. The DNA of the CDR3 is TGTGCCAGCAGTTTATCCGGTGCCGGGGGGGCCAACGTCCTGACTTTC. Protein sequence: CASSLSGAGGANVLTF.

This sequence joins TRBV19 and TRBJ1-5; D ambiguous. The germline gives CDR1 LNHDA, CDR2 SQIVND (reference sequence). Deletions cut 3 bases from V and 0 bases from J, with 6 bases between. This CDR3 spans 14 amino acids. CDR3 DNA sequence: TGTGCCAGTAGTATCTCACATAGCAATCAGCCCCAGCATTTT. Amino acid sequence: CASSISHSNQPQHF.

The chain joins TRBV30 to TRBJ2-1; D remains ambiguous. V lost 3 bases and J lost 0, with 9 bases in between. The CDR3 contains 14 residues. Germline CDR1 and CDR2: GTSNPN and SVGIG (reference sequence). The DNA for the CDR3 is TGTGCCTGGAGCCCCCTGAGCTCCTACAATGAGCAGTTCTTC. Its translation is CAWSPLSSYNEQFF.